This T cell receptor beta chain was sequenced in a study of Graves' ophthalmopathy and Graves' hyperthyroidism. Broader study findings: Sensitivity reached around 88% and specificity about 76% for a 13-signature model separating ophthalmopathy from stable hyperthyroidism.

Germline V lookup: CDR1 DFQATT, CDR2 SNEGSKA (reference sequence). Trimming took off 3 bases at V and 4 bases at J, with 7 bases between the two ends. The CDR3 is 12 residues long. About this clonotype itself: The antigen is not known.

The authors amplified TCR beta CDR3 regions from RNA transcripts. RT-PCR in the first round used HTBI primers; a second-round multiplex PCR followed. TCRdb re-called the multiplex PCR reads with MiXCR, one entry per CDR3 protein. The sample includes hundreds of thousands of distinct CDR3 sequences, 20% to 25% of them seen just once. The J gene is TRBJ1-5, the V gene TRBV20-1; D unresolved. This sequence originates from a woman under 30 with stable Graves' hyperthyroidism. Some clones in this sample may be carry-over from other donors' samples. Sequenced: peripheral blood. CDR3 nucleotide sequence: TGCAGTGCTAGTCGGCGTAATCAGCCCCAGCATTTT. Protein: CSASRRNQPQHF.